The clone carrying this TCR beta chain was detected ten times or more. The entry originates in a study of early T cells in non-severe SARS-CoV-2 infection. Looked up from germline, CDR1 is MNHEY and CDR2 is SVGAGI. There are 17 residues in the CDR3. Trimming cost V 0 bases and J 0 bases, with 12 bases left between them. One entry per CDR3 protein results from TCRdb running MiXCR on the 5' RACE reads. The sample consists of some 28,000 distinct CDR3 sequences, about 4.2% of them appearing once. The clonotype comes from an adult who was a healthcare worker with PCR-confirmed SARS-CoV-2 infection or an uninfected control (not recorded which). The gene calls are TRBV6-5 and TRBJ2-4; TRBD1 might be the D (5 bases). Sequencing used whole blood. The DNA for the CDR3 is TGTGCCAGCAGTTACTCGGTAGGGGCTATAGCCAAAAACATTCAGTACTTC. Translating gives CASSYSVGAIAKNIQYF.